Listed here are 9 T cell receptor beta chains from one sample, sequenced in a study of blood T cell repertoires in COVID-19. Profiling relied on immunoSEQ multiplex PCR, and the TCRdb table lists in-frame clones only, not all of them. Among about 100,000 clones listed, around 87% were seen once. The sequenced sample consisted of peripheral blood. These receptors all stem from a man aged 45-60 years with acute or convalescent COVID-19.

CDR3 loop: CAIRGVGETQYF. DNA of the CDR3: TGTGCCATACGGGGGGTCGGAGAGACCCAGTACTTC. The chain couples TRBV18 to TRBJ2-5, with TRBD2 identical over 7 bases. The V gene end was trimmed by 10 bases and the J gene end by 4 bases; junction bases not matched to a gene: 6. The CDR3 totals 12 residues. Germline values: CDR1 KGHSH, CDR2 LQKENI.

This clone occurred once. The CDR3: CASSHGLAVTGELFF. Written as DNA, the CDR3 is TGCGCCAGCAGCCACGGACTAGCTGTCACCGGGGAGCTGTTTTTT. The rearrangement links TRBV5-1 to TRBJ2-2, with 8 nucleotides matching TRBD2. The CDR3 consists of 15 residues. J was trimmed by 4 bases and V by 4 bases; bases with no gene match: 6. From germline, CDR1 is SGHRS and CDR2 YFSETQ.

This clone was picked up one time. The chain is built from TRBV27 and TRBJ2-7; D is perhaps TRBD2 (6 bases). The germline CDR1 and CDR2 sequences are MNHEY and SMNVEV (reference sequence). Trimming took 3 bases from V and 3 from J, leaving 18 bases between them. There are 16 residues in the CDR3. The CDR3 here is CASSLATGTANYEQYF. The CDR3 DNA sequence: TGTGCCAGCAGTTTGGCGACCGGGACTGCAAACTACGAGCAGTACTTC.

This rearrangement joins TRBV5-1 to TRBJ1-1, with 10 bases lining up with TRBD1. The CDR3 runs to 15 residues. Germline lookup yields CDR1 SGHRS and CDR2 YFSETQ. Losses at the gene ends were 6 bases for V and 3 bases for J; bases not matched to a gene: 8. The CDR3 DNA is TGCGCCAGCACCCCGGGACAGGGGAGGTACACTGAAGCTTTCTTT. Translation: CASTPGQGRYTEAFF.

This chain links TRBV24-1 with TRBJ2-2; weak D call: TRBD1 (7 bases). Germline values: CDR1 KGHDR, CDR2 SFDVKD. Trimming took off 0 bases at V and 6 bases at J, with 13 bases between the two ends. The CDR3 runs to 16 residues. This chain's CDR3 is CATSDLQGRGAGELFF. The CDR3 nucleotides are TGTGCCACCAGTGATTTGCAAGGCAGGGGGGCCGGGGAGCTGTTTTTT.

This chain connects TRBV10-3 to TRBJ2-7; D is perhaps TRBD2 (5 bases). V lost 10 bases and J lost 3, with 19 bases in between. The germline V gene encodes CDR1 ENHRY and CDR2 SYGVKD. There are 14 residues in the CDR3. DNA of the CDR3: TGTGCCACCCAGCATAGAGGAGAGGGCTACGAGCAGTACTTC. Translated, it gives CATQHRGEGYEQYF.

This chain connects TRBV28 to TRBJ1-6; D might be TRBD1 (5 bases). Germline CDR1 MDHEN, CDR2 SYDVKM. The ends were cut back, 8 bases at V and 4 bases at J, with 12 bases in the middle. This CDR3 is 14 amino acids long. This CDR3 reads CASGPRGYNSPLHF. CDR3 sequence (DNA): TGTGCCAGCGGACCCCGGGGGTATAATTCACCCCTCCACTTT.

V is TRBV6-5 and J is TRBJ2-7; perhaps TRBD2 as D (6 bases). Germline CDR1 reads MNHEY; CDR2 reads SVGAGI. Trimming removed 0 bases at V and 1 base at J, with 10 bases between. The CDR3 consists of 15 residues. CDR3 bases: TGTGCCAGCAGTTACTCCCTCGGGAGTTCCTACGAGCAGTACTTC. Translating gives CASSYSLGSSYEQYF.

This CDR3 reads CASSPRAGEQYF. The CDR3 bases are TGTGCCAGCAGCCCCAGGGCCGGCGAGCAGTACTTC. V is TRBV3-1 (or the pseudogene TRBV3-2) and J is TRBJ2-7; TRBD1 is a possible D gene (5 bases). Germline CDR1 LGHDT, CDR2 YNNKEL (reference sequence). The ends were cut back, 4 bases at V and 6 bases at J, with 10 bases in the middle. CDR3 size: 12 residues.